Presented here are 4 T cell receptor beta chains from one specimen sequenced in a study of cytomegalovirus exposure and HLA in healthy donors. Vbeta (60) and Jbeta (13) primers were used in the PCR. Produced via immunoSEQ multiplex PCR; TCRdb's table is partial and in-frame only. The repertoire holds roughly 140,000 clones, with around 77% as singletons. The sequenced sample consisted of PBMCs. All receptors derive from a woman in her forties or fifties in good health and CMV-seronegative.

This sequence joins TRBV2 and TRBJ1-6; D is ambiguous. The CDR3 is 14 residues long. Germline loops: CDR1 SNHLY, CDR2 FYNNEI. V was cut by 1 base and J by 4 bases, with 5 bases left in between. The CDR3 loop reads CASSEGQYNSPLHF. The CDR3 nucleotides are TGTGCCAGCAGTGAAGGACAATATAATTCACCCCTCCACTTT. The variable domain in full, completed from reference TRBV2 and TRBJ1-6, reads EPEVTQTPSHQVTQMGQEVILRCVPISNHLYFYWYRQILGQKVEFLVSFYNNEISEKSEIFDDQFSVERPDGSNFTLKIRSTKLEDSAMYFCASSEGQYNSPLHFGNGTRLTVT.

V is TRBV5-6 and J is TRBJ2-5, with no clear D. The J call may be in error: the DNA end matches TRBJ2-7 better. There are 13 residues in the CDR3. Germline-derived CDR1 and CDR2 are SGHDT and YYEEEE. The CDR3 DNA is TGTGCCAGCAGCTTGGGGTTCTCCTACGAGCAGTACTTC. This sequence encodes CASSLGFSYEQYF.

The rearrangement joins TRBV9 to TRBJ1-3; 7 nucleotides align to TRBD1. CDR3 length equals 15 residues. Looked up from germline, CDR1 is SGDLS and CDR2 is YYNGEE. V was clipped by 3 bases and J by 2 bases; unmatched bases: 5. CDR3 bases: TGTGCCAGCAGCGCAGACAGGGACGCTGGAAACACCATATATTTT. It translates to CASSADRDAGNTIYF.

The chain couples TRBV4-3 to TRBJ1-4, with D maybe TRBD1 (5 bases). Trimming pared 2 bases from V and 8 bases from J, leaving 9 bases between. Germline V gene sequence: CDR1 LGHNA, CDR2 YSLEER. The CDR3 is 13 residues long. This CDR3 is CASSQNKGEKLFF. The CDR3 region has the DNA TGCGCCAGCAGCCAAAATAAGGGGGAAAAACTGTTTTTT.